The source of this TCR beta chain is a study of T cells in severe cutaneous drug reactions. The iRepertoire multiplex PCR system with TCR subtype-specific primers built both bulk and single-cell libraries. TCRdb re-called the multiplex PCR reads and gives one entry per CDR3 protein, without DNA. Seen in this sample are approximately 7,600 distinct CDR3 sequences; the ten most common clones hold about 26%. The patients sequenced had a carbamazepine-induced Stevens-Johnson syndrome or toxic epidermal necrolysis reaction. The CDR3 runs to 14 residues. Germline V gene sequence: CDR1 ENHRY, CDR2 SYGVKD. This clonotype originated in a human donor with a severe cutaneous adverse drug reaction. The sequenced sample was cells from a skin blister. The genes are TRBV10-3 and TRBJ2-7. CDR3 residues: CAISESGDSYEQYF.